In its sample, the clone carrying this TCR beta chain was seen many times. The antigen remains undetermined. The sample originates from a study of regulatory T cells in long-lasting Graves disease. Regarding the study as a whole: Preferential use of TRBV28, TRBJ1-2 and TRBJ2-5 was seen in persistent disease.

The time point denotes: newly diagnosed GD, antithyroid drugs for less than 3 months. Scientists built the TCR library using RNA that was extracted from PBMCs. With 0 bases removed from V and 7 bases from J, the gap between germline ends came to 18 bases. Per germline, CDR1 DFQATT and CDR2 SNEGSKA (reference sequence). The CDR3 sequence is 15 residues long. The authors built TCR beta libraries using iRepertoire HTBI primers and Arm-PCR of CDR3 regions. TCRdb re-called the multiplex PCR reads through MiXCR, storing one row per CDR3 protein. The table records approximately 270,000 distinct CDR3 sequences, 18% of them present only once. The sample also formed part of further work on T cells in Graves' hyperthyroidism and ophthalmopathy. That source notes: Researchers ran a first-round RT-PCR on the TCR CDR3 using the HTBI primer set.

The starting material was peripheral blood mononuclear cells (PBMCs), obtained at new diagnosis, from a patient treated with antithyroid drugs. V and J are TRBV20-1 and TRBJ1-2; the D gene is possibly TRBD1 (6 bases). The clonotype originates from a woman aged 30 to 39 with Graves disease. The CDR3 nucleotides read TGCAGTGCTAGAGATGGCTACAGGGAAGAGGGTGGCTACACCTTC. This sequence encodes CSARDGYREEGGYTF.